The entry below describes one TCR beta chain. This entry belongs to a study of blood T cell repertoires in COVID-19. At the level of the study: T cells, B-cell-depleted T cells, or PBMCs supplied cDNA or gDNA.

Original data processing: The authors estimated nucleated cell counts from reference gene primer amplification. TCRdb's table, derived via immunoSEQ multiplex PCR, lists solely in-frame clones and lacks some. V, J and clone size derive from that table, while D and trimming were established from the DNA sequence. Of 14,000 to 15,000 clones listed, approximately 83% are singletons. This CDR3 has 16 residues. V was cut by 5 bases and J by 4 bases, with 20 bases left in between. Looked up from germline, CDR1 is MNHEY and CDR2 is SMNVEV (reference sequence). The TCR was taken from a human donor in a cohort sampled during active COVID-19. Material for sequencing was peripheral blood. This chain uses TRBV27 with TRBJ1-2; D gene uncertain. The CDR3 loop is CASSPLGLAEVYGYTF. The CDR3 DNA is TGTGCCAGCAGTCCACTCGGTTTGGCGGAAGTCTATGGCTACACCTTC.